This is a list of T cell receptor beta chains from one sample in a study of OX40 agonist ivuxolimab in advanced cancers. The assay was immunoSEQ multiplex PCR, and TCRdb's table has in-frame clones only and misses some. The table shows tens of thousands of clones, with 88% occurring only once. Here the sequenced sample was CD4+ or CD8+ T cells sorted from blood, taken in a trial of the OX40 agonist ivuxolimab. Receptors were obtained from an adult with an advanced solid tumor such as melanoma, head and neck, liver or kidney cancer. The CDR3 runs from the conserved cysteine through the conserved F or W.

cdr3_length	j_call	v_call	cdr3_aa
13	TRBJ2-7	TRBV6-6	CASSSGTSGEQYF
18	TRBJ2-5	TRBV5-1	CASSLEGASKGKQETQYF
17	TRBJ2-1	TRBV10-3	CATAEGGGASRYNEQFF
16	TRBJ2-3	TRBV7-2	CASSPPSGGATDTQYF
16	TRBJ2-1	TRBV28	CASRPPGQGVGNEQFF
15	TRBJ2-1	TRBV5-6	CASSLDWVLPYEQFF
13	TRBJ2-3	TRBV5-1	CASSIGNTDTQYF
14	TRBJ1-4	TRBV25-1	CASKGARGNEKLFF
14	TRBJ1-2	TRBV2	CASSELKANYGYTF
16	TRBJ2-1	TRBV2	CASSIRELAGGSRLFF
13	TRBJ1-5	TRBV28	CASTDRGPQPQHF
14	TRBJ2-2	TRBV5-4	CASSEGQGTGELFF
12	TRBJ2-1	TRBV5-4	CASSFDSNEQFF
15	TRBJ1-5	TRBV19	CASSIGTGVSQPQHF
15	TRBJ2-7	TRBV30	CAWSLAPSPSYEQYF
13	TRBJ1-2	TRBV6-5	CASSWGLVSGYTF
15	TRBJ1-1	TRBV6-1	CASSATTGANTEAFF
15	TRBJ2-5	TRBV5-4	CASSTLAGGQETQYF
13	TRBJ2-5	TRBV5-1	CASSQRRAETQYF
16	TRBJ1-1	TRBV15	CATSRDLWGADTEAFF
15	TRBJ2-3	TRBV15	CATSRDGLAADTQYF
16	TRBJ2-2	TRBV7-3	CASSLNRVGNTGELFF
16	TRBJ2-3	TRBV4-3	CASSPRQAQSTDTQYF
14	TRBJ2-7	TRBV7-2	CASSLAAASYEQYF
13	TRBJ2-3	TRBV7-9	CASSLPGADTQYF
14	TRBJ2-1	TRBV9	CASSVGTSYNEQFF
17	TRBJ1-1	TRBV6-4	CASSDSRGRKVNTEAFF
17	TRBJ1-1	TRBV14	CASSQDLPGTGETEAFF
11	TRBJ2-7	TRBV10-3	CAISNRDEQYF
18	TRBJ1-1	TRBV5-6	CASSSQALQGSWNTEAFF
15	TRBJ2-1	TRBV2	CASSEWRESINEQFF
15	TRBJ2-7	TRBV25-1	CASSDPAGGSYEQYF
15	TRBJ2-2	TRBV11-2	CASSLGPRAAGELFF
16	TRBJ2-1	TRBV10-1	CASSVPGTSGRNEQFF
15	TRBJ1-5	TRBV7-2	CASSLENRGNQPQHF
15	TRBJ2-2	TRBV7-2	CASSLGTGNTGELFF
16	TRBJ1-3	TRBV5-4	CASSSARDRGGNTIYF
15	TRBJ2-1	TRBV6-4	CASSEEIAGYNEQFF
13	TRBJ2-5	TRBV7-3	CASSISVGETQYF
14	TRBJ2-7	TRBV5-4	CAGKQAGGPYEQYF
14	TRBJ2-2	TRBV6-4	CASSPGQGTGELFF
12	TRBJ2-3	TRBV5-6	CASSASSDTQYF
15	TRBJ2-3	TRBV7-8	CASSLGLQGTDTQYF
15	TRBJ2-7	TRBV6-5	CASSYLAGGPGEQYF
13	TRBJ2-7	TRBV7-3	CASSLSGQYEQYF
14	TRBJ2-3	TRBV25-1	CASKKGGNIDTQYF
16	TRBJ2-5	TRBV7-2	CASSLGVTPVLETQYF
15	TRBJ2-5	TRBV6-5	CASSSPTVTQETQYF
16	TRBJ2-1	TRBV7-6	CASSPLWGTGGNEQFF
15	TRBJ1-5	TRBV6-5	CASSYSSGVDQPQHF
15	TRBJ2-3	TRBV9	CASSVAPGSTDTQYF
17	TRBJ2-1	TRBV21-1	CASVTAASGDFYNEQFF
16	TRBJ2-7	TRBV5-4	CASSLAGQEGSYEQYF
17	TRBJ2-1	TRBV27	CASSYSRLAAPLGEQFF